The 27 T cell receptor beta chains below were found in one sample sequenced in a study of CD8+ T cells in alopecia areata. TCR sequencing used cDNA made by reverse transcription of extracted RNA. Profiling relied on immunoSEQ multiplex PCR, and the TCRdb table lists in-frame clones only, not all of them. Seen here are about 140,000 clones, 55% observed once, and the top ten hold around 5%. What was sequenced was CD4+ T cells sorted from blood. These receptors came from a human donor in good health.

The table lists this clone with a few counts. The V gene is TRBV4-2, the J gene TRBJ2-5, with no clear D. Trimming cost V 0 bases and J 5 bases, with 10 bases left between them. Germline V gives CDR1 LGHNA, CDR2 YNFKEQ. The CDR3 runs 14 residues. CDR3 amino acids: CASSQDAVSETQYF. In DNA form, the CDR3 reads TGTGCCAGCAGCCAAGATGCGGTGAGCGAGACCCAGTACTTC.

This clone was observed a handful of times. DNA for the CDR3: TGCAGCGGGACAGGGGGCTACACCGGGGAGCTGTTTTTT. Amino acids: CSGTGGYTGELFF. This rearrangement joins TRBV29-1 to TRBJ2-2, with 11 bases identical to TRBD1. The CDR3 has 13 amino acids. Germline V CDR1 and CDR2: SQVTM, ANQGSEA. With V trimmed by 7 bases and J by 3 bases, 1 base remained unmatched.

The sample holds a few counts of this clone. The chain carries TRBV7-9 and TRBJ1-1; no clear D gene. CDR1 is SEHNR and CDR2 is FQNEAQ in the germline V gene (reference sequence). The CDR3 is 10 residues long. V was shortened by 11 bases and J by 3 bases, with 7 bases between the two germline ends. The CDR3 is CAPGDTEAFF. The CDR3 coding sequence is TGTGCCCCTGGGGACACTGAAGCTTTCTTT.

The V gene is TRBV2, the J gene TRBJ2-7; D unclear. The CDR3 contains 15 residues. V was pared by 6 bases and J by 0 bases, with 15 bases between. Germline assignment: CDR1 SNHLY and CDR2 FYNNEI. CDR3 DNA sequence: TGTGCCAGCAGAGGTAGGGCTAGGAGCTCCTACGAGCAGTACTTC. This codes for CASRGRARSSYEQYF.

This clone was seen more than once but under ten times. The chain's CDR3 is CSSPVQQGDTQYF. Here the CDR3 DNA reads TGCAGCTCCCCGGTCCAGCAGGGAGATACGCAGTATTTT. V is TRBV29-1 and J is TRBJ2-3; D is perhaps TRBD1 (5 bases). CDR3 length: 13 amino acids. With 8 bases removed from V and 5 bases from J, the gap between germline ends came to 17 bases. Germline lookup yields CDR1 SQVTM and CDR2 ANQGSEA.

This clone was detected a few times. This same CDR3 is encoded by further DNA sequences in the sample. CDR3 nucleotides: TGTGCCACCAGCAGGACAGGGAACACTGAAGCTTTCTTT. It encodes CATSRTGNTEAFF. The chain employs TRBV15 and TRBJ1-1, with D perhaps matching TRBD1 (6 bases). CDR3 length equals 13 residues. V was clipped by 3 bases and J by 1 base, with 6 bases between them. Looked up from germline, CDR1 is LNHNV and CDR2 is YYDKDF (reference sequence).

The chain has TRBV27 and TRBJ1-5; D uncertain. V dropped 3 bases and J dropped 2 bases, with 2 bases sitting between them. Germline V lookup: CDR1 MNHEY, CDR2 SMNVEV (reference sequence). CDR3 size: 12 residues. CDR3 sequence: CASSFGNQPQHF. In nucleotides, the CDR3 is TGTGCCAGCAGTTTTGGCAATCAGCCCCAGCATTTT.

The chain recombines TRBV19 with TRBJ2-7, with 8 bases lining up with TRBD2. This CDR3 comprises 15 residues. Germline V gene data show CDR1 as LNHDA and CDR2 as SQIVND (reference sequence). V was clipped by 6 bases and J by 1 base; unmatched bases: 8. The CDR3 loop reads CASSPGGGRSYEQYF. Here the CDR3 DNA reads TGTGCCAGTAGCCCGGGGGGGGGCAGATCCTACGAGCAGTACTTC.

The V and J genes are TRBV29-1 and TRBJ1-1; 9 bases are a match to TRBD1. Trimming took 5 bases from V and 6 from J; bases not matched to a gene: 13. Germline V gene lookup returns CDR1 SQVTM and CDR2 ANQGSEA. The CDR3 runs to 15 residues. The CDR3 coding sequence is TGCAGCGTTCTGACCGGGACAGGGAGGTGGGCTGAAGCTTTCTTT. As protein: CSVLTGTGRWAEAFF.

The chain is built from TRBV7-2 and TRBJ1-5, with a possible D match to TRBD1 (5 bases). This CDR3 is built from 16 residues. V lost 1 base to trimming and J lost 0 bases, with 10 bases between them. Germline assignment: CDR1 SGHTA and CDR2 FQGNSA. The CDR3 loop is CASSLEPRVSNQPQHF. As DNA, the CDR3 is TGTGCCAGCAGCTTAGAGCCCAGGGTTAGCAATCAGCCCCAGCATTTT.

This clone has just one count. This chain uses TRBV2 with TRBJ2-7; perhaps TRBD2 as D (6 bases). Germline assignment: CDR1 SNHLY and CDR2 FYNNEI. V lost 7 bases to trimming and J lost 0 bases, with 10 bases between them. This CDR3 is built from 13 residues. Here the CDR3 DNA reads TGTGCCAGCAAAGCGGACTACTCCTACGAGCAGTACTTC. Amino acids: CASKADYSYEQYF.

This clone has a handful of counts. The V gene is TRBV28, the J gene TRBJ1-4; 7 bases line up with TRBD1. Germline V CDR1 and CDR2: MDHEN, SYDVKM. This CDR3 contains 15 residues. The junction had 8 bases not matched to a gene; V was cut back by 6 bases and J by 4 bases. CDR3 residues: CASSSQTGRNEKLFF. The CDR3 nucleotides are TGTGCCAGCAGCTCCCAGACAGGGCGTAATGAAAAACTGTTTTTT.

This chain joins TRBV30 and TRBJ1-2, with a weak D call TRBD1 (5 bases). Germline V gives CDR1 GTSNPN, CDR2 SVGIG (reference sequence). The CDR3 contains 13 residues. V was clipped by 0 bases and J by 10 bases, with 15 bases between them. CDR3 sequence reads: CAWSVLAGNPYTF. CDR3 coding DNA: TGTGCCTGGAGTGTACTGGCAGGGAATCCCTACACCTTC.

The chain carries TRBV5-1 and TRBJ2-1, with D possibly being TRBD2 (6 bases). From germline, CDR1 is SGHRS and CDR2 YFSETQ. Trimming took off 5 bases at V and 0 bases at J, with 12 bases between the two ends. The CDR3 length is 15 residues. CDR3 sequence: CASRTDGSSYNEQFF. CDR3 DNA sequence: TGCGCCAGCAGAACGGACGGGAGCTCCTACAATGAGCAGTTCTTC. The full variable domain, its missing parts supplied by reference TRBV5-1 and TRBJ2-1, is KAGVTQTPRYLIKTRGQQVTLSCSPISGHRSVSWYQQTPGQGLQFLFEYFSETQRNKGNFPGRFSGRQFSNSRSEMNVSTLELGDSALYLCASRTDGSSYNEQFFGPGTRLTVL.

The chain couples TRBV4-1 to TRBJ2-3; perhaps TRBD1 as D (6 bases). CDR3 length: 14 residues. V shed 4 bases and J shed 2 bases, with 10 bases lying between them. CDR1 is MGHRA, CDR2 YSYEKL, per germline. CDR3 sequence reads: CASSPGQTTDTQYF. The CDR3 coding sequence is TGCGCCAGCAGCCCTGGACAGACCACAGATACGCAGTATTTT.

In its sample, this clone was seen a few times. CDR3 sequence reads: CASTRQETQYF. CDR3 nucleotide sequence: TGTGCCAGCACCAGACAAGAGACCCAGTACTTC. This chain joins TRBV2 and TRBJ2-5; D unclear. The CDR3 runs 11 residues. Germline assignment: CDR1 SNHLY and CDR2 FYNNEI. The V end lost 7 bases, the J end lost 2 bases, and 5 bases lay between the germline ends.

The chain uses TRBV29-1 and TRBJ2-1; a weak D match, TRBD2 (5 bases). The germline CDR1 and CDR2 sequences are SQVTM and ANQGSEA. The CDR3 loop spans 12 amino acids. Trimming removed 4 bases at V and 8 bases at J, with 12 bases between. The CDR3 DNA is TGCAGCGTTGTCCCCCCCGGGGATGAGCAGTTCTTC. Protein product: CSVVPPGDEQFF.

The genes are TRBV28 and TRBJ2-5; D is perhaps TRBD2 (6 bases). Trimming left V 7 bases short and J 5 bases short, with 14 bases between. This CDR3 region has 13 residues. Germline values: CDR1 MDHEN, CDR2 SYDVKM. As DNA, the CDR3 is TGTGCCAGCATCCCGGCGGGGACGGAGACCCAGTACTTC. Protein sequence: CASIPAGTETQYF.

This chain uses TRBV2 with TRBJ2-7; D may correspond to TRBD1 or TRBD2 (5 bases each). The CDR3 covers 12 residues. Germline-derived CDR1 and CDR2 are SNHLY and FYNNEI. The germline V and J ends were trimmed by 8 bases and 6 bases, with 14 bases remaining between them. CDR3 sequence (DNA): TGTGCCAGCGGGACCCGCCCTTCCGAGCAGTACTTC. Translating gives CASGTRPSEQYF.

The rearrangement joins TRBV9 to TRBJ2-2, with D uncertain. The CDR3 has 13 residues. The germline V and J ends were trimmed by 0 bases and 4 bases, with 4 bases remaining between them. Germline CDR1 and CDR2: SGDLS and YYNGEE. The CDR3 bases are TGTGCCAGCAGCGTAGAAGCCACCGGGGAGCTGTTTTTT. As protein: CASSVEATGELFF.

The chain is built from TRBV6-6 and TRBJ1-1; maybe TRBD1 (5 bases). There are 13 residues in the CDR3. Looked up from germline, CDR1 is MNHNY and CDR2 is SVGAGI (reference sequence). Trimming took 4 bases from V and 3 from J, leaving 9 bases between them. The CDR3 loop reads CASSSRVDTEAFF. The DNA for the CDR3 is TGTGCCAGCAGTTCCAGGGTAGACACTGAAGCTTTCTTT.

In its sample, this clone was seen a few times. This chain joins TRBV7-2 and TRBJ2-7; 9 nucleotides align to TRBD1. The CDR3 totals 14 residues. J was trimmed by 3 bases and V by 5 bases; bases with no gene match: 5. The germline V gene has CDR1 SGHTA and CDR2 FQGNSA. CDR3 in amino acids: CASSVQGALYEQYF. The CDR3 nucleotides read TGTGCCAGCAGCGTACAGGGGGCCCTCTACGAGCAGTACTTC.

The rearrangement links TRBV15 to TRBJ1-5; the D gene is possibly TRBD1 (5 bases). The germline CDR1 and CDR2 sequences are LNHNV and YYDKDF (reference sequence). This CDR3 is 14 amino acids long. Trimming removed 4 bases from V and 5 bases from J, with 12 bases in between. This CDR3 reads CATSNRLTDQPQHF. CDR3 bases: TGTGCCACCAGCAACCGTTTGACAGATCAGCCCCAGCATTTT.

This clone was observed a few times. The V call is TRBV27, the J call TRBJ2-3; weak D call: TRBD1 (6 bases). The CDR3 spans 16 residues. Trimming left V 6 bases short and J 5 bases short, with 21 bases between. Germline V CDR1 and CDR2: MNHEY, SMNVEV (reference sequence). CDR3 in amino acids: CASRRTGPGGGDTQYF. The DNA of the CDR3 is TGTGCCAGCAGACGTACAGGGCCAGGCGGTGGAGATACGCAGTATTTT.

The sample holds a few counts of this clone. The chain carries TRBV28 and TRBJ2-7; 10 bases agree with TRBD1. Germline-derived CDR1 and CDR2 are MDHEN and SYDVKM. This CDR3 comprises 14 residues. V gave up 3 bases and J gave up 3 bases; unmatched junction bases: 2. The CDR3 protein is CASSFGTGDYEQYF. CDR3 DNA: TGTGCCAGCAGTTTCGGGACAGGGGACTACGAGCAGTACTTC.

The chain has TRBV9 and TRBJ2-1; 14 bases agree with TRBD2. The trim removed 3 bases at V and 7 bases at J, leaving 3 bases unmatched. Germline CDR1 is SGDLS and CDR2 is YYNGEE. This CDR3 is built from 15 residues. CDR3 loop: CASSATSGRVNEQFF. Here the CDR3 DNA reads TGTGCCAGCAGCGCGACTAGCGGGAGGGTTAATGAGCAGTTCTTC. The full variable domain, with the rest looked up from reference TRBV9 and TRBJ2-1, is DSGVTQTPKHLITATGQRVTLRCSPRSGDLSVYWYQQSLDQGLQFLIQYYNGEERAKGNILERFSAQQFPDLHSELNLSSLELGDSALYFCASSATSGRVNEQFFGPGTRLTVL.

The CDR3 region is CASSEQGGRETQYF. The CDR3 DNA reads as TGTGCCAGCAGTGAACAGGGTGGGAGGGAGACCCAGTACTTC. The chain joins TRBV2 to TRBJ2-5, with D perhaps matching TRBD2 (6 bases). Looked up from germline, CDR1 is SNHLY and CDR2 is FYNNEI. Trimming left V 2 bases short and J 5 bases short, with 12 bases between. The CDR3 extends over 14 amino acids.